These 24 T cell receptor beta chains were sequenced from one sample in a study of T-cell memory formation after mild COVID-19. TCRdb recomputed calls from the 5' RACE reads with MiXCR, one row per CDR3 protein. The sample lists some 300,000 distinct CDR3 sequences, just under 20% seen once, with over 20% in the top ten. The specimen sequenced was PBMCs or a T cell subset sorted from them (not recorded which). These receptor sequences come from a man between 18 and 35 years old who had mild COVID-19 (a few samples of this study predate the infection). Cell type and time point are not known.

This rearrangement joins TRBV5-1 to TRBJ1-5, with D possibly TRBD1 on 6 matching bases. Per germline, CDR1 SGHRS and CDR2 YFSETQ. The CDR3 is made up of 16 amino acids. V lost 4 bases and J 5 bases, leaving 19 bases between the germline ends. Here the CDR3 reads CASSPLPTGTYQPQHF. CDR3 coding DNA: TGCGCCAGCAGCCCCCTCCCGACAGGTACTTATCAGCCCCAGCATTTT.

The chain is built from TRBV5-1 and TRBJ1-1; TRBD1 is a possible D gene (6 bases). Trimming shortened V by 0 bases and J by 5 bases, and 8 bases separated the two germline ends. The CDR3 sequence is 13 residues long. The germline CDR1 and CDR2 sequences are SGHRS and YFSETQ. CDR3 sequence (DNA): TGCGCCAGCAGCTTGGCTCAGGGGACTGAAGCTTTCTTT. This sequence encodes CASSLAQGTEAFF.

This clonotype was observed a few times. This sequence joins TRBV5-4 and TRBJ2-3; D perhaps matches TRBD2 (6 bases). V was shortened by 2 bases and J by 0 bases, with 10 bases between the two germline ends. Per germline, CDR1 SGHNT and CDR2 YYREEE (reference sequence). The CDR3 consists of 15 residues. CDR3 region: CASSFGGLSTDTQYF. DNA for the CDR3: TGTGCCAGCAGCTTCGGAGGGCTTAGCACAGATACGCAGTATTTT.

This clonotype was found many times. V usage is TRBV11-2 and J usage is TRBJ2-5; possibly TRBD2 for D (6 bases). The CDR3 runs to 12 residues. CDR1 is SGHAT, CDR2 FQNNGV, per germline. Trimming removed 8 bases from V and 0 bases from J, with 7 bases in between. The CDR3 loop is CASRGYQETQYF. As DNA, the CDR3 is TGTGCCAGCCGGGGGTACCAAGAGACCCAGTACTTC. Complete variable domain (other parts from reference TRBV11-2 and TRBJ2-5): EAGVAQSPRYKIIEKRQSVAFWCNPISGHATLYWYQQILGQGPKLLIQFQNNGVVDDSQLPKDRFSAERLKGVDSTLKIQPAKLEDSAVYLCASRGYQETQYFGPGTRLLVL.

This sequence joins TRBV10-3 and TRBJ1-2, with D uncertain. Germline lookup yields CDR1 ENHRY and CDR2 SYGVKD. The CDR3 has 11 amino acids. V gave up 5 bases and J gave up 8 bases, with 9 bases separating them. CDR3 nucleotide sequence: TGTGCCATCAGTTGGACTAGGGGCTACACCTTC. The encoded protein is CAISWTRGYTF.

This chain links TRBV4-3 with TRBJ1-4; no firm D call. The CDR3 extends over 16 amino acids. Trimming took off 1 base at V and 8 bases at J, with 17 bases between the two ends. CDR1 and CDR2 from the germline V gene are LGHNA and YSLEER. The CDR3 here is CASSQGSSQPYEKLFF. The CDR3 region has the DNA TGCGCCAGCAGCCAAGGATCAAGCCAGCCCTACGAAAAACTGTTTTTT.

This sequence joins TRBV30 and TRBJ2-1; D is possibly TRBD1 (5 bases). The V end lost 2 bases, the J end lost 5 bases, and 10 bases lay between the germline ends. This CDR3 comprises 13 residues. Germline V CDR1 and CDR2: GTSNPN, SVGIG (reference sequence). CDR3 loop: CAWSRQRHNEQFF. The CDR3 DNA is TGTGCCTGGAGTAGACAGCGCCACAATGAGCAGTTCTTC.

This clonotype was seen only a few times. The gene calls are TRBV20-1 and TRBJ2-3; TRBD2 is a possible D gene (7 bases). The V end was cut by 6 bases, the J end by 5 bases, with 24 bases between. This CDR3 region has 16 residues. Germline lookup yields CDR1 DFQATT and CDR2 SNEGSKA (reference sequence). The chain's CDR3 is CSAAPFSAGAIDTQYF. The CDR3 DNA reads TGCAGTGCGGCTCCCTTTTCGGCGGGGGCGATAGATACGCAGTATTTT.

The rearrangement uses TRBV20-1 and TRBJ1-2, with D possibly being TRBD1 (5 bases). Per germline, CDR1 DFQATT and CDR2 SNEGSKA (reference sequence). The V end lost 8 bases, the J end lost 12 bases, and 16 bases lay between the germline ends. This CDR3 has 10 residues. The CDR3 nucleotides are TGCAGTCGGGACCTGAGGGGAGACACCTTC. The encoded protein is CSRDLRGDTF.

This clonotype appeared a few times. The chain employs TRBV15 and TRBJ2-2, with 7 bases lining up with TRBD2. The CDR3 extends over 19 amino acids. The germline CDR1 and CDR2 sequences are LNHNV and YYDKDF (reference sequence). V was clipped by 0 bases and J by 9 bases; unmatched bases: 19. The CDR3: CATSREPRGGLFKARELFF. The CDR3 bases are TGTGCCACCAGCAGAGAACCCCGGGGAGGGCTCTTTAAAGCCAGGGAGCTGTTTTTT.

The V and J genes are TRBV5-1 and TRBJ1-2; D gene uncertain. Germline CDR1 SGHRS, CDR2 YFSETQ. The V end was cut by 1 base, the J end by 6 bases, with 10 bases between. The CDR3 sequence is 13 residues long. The CDR3 bases are TGCGCCAGCAGCTTGCTAGGGTCCGATGGCTACACCTTC. It yields the protein CASSLLGSDGYTF.

The V call is TRBV10-3, the J call TRBJ2-5; 7 bases match TRBD2. Germline assignment: CDR1 ENHRY and CDR2 SYGVKD. The CDR3 loop spans 12 amino acids. Germline trimming cut 5 bases from V and 4 bases from J; bases unmatched to any gene: 1. CDR3 nucleotide sequence: TGTGCCATCAGTCAGCGGGGAGAGACCCAGTACTTC. This encodes CAISQRGETQYF.

This chain joins TRBV5-1 and TRBJ2-7; D possibly corresponds to TRBD2 (6 bases). Germline V lookup: CDR1 SGHRS, CDR2 YFSETQ. This CDR3 is 15 amino acids long. The V end lost 0 bases, the J end lost 6 bases, and 16 bases lay between the germline ends. DNA of the CDR3: TGCGCCAGCAGCTTGGGAGGAGGGATCACCGGCGAGCAGTACTTC. This encodes CASSLGGGITGEQYF.

This sequence joins TRBV12-3 or TRBV12-4 and TRBJ1-1; no firm D call. The V end was cut by 2 bases, the J end by 5 bases, with 6 bases between. The length of the CDR3 is 12 residues. The CDR3: CASSLRETEAFF. CDR3 coding DNA: TGTGCCAGCAGTTTAAGGGAGACTGAAGCTTTCTTT.

This chain joins TRBV20-1 and TRBJ1-1; D gene unclear. V was cut by 2 bases and J by 7 bases, with 5 bases left in between. The CDR3 runs to 10 residues. Per germline, CDR1 DFQATT and CDR2 SNEGSKA (reference sequence). The CDR3 loop reads CSARYGEAFF. DNA of the CDR3: TGCAGTGCTAGATACGGTGAAGCTTTCTTT.

This clonotype was seen only once. The chain combines TRBV5-1 with TRBJ2-1; D remains unclear. The CDR3 is made up of 11 amino acids. Germline CDR1 SGHRS, CDR2 YFSETQ. V was shortened by 4 bases and J by 10 bases, with 9 bases between the two germline ends. CDR3 region: CASSLRREQFF. DNA of the CDR3: TGCGCCAGCAGCCTAAGACGGGAGCAGTTCTTC.

V gene TRBV12-3 or TRBV12-4 combines with J gene TRBJ1-1; 9 positions agree with TRBD1. The junction had 6 bases not matched to a gene; V was cut back by 6 bases and J by 4 bases. This CDR3 spans 14 amino acids. This chain's CDR3 is CASSRDRVTTEAFF. The CDR3, as DNA: TGTGCCAGCAGCCGGGACAGGGTGACCACTGAAGCTTTCTTT.

This chain uses TRBV9 with TRBJ1-1; D not resolved. The ends were cut back, 4 bases at V and 3 bases at J, with 10 bases in the middle. The length of the CDR3 is 13 residues. Per germline, CDR1 SGDLS and CDR2 YYNGEE. The CDR3 coding sequence is TGTGCCAGCAGCCCCAGGCCGGACACTGAAGCTTTCTTT. It codes for CASSPRPDTEAFF.

The chain employs TRBV13 and TRBJ1-1; 7 positions agree with TRBD1. The germline V gene encodes CDR1 PRHDT and CDR2 FYEKMQ (reference sequence). V lost 6 bases to trimming and J lost 4 bases; unmatched junction nucleotides: 2. The CDR3 is 12 amino acids. DNA for the CDR3: TGTGCCAGCAGGCCAGGGGGCACTGAAGCTTTCTTT. Its protein product is CASRPGGTEAFF.

This clonotype was observed a handful of times. The V call is TRBV20-1, the J call TRBJ2-3; the D gene is possibly TRBD2 (5 bases). V was clipped by 6 bases and J by 3 bases, with 13 bases between them. Germline assignment: CDR1 DFQATT and CDR2 SNEGSKA (reference sequence). The CDR3 loop spans 13 amino acids. In DNA, the CDR3 is TGCAGTGCCACGCCGCCGGGGACAGATACGCAGTATTTT. This gives the protein CSATPPGTDTQYF.

This chain connects TRBV18 to TRBJ2-6; 12 nucleotides agree with TRBD1. Germline lookup yields CDR1 KGHSH and CDR2 LQKENI. V shed 5 bases, J shed 8 bases, and the junction held 4 bases outside the gene matches. This CDR3 is built from 15 residues. The CDR3 sequence is CASSAGTGGSNVLTF. The CDR3, as DNA: TGTGCCAGCTCAGCCGGGACAGGGGGCTCCAACGTCCTGACTTTC.

This clonotype was picked up a small number of times. The chain is built from TRBV6-2 or TRBV6-3 and TRBJ2-3; 7 bases are shared with TRBD2. Germline CDR1 reads MNHEY; CDR2 reads SVGEGT. The V gene end was trimmed by 2 bases and the J gene end by 6 bases; junction bases not matched to a gene: 8. The CDR3 sequence is 15 residues long. The CDR3: CASSYSGESADTQYF. CDR3 in DNA: TGTGCCAGCAGTTACAGCGGGGAAAGTGCGGATACGCAGTATTTT.

This clonotype was detected ten times or more. CDR3 sequence reads: CASSGTIAGQETQYF. The CDR3 nucleotides are TGTGCCAGCAGCGGAACAATAGCGGGGCAAGAGACCCAGTACTTC. The chain links TRBV5-6 to TRBJ2-5; TRBD2 aligns across 8 bases. Germline values: CDR1 SGHDT, CDR2 YYEEEE. V shed 4 bases and J 2 bases; nucleotides not matched to a gene: 7. CDR3 size: 15 residues.

This clonotype has a handful of counts. The chain combines TRBV12-3 or TRBV12-4 with TRBJ2-5, with TRBD1 identical over 9 bases. Losses at the gene ends were 6 bases for V and 4 bases for J; bases not matched to a gene: 6. CDR3 length: 14 residues. CDR3: CASRKGQGGETQYF. The CDR3 bases are TGTGCCAGCAGAAAGGGACAGGGAGGAGAGACCCAGTACTTC.